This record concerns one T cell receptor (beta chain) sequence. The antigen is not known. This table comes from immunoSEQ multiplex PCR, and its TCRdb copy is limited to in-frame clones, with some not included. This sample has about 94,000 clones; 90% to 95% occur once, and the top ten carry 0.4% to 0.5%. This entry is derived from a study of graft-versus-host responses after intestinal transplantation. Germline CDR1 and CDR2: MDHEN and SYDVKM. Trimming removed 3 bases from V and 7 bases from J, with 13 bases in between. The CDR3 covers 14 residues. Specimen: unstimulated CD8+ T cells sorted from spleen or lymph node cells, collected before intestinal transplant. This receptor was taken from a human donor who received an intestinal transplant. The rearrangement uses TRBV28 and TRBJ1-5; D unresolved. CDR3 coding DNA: TGTGCCAGCAGTTTCCTGGGCAGTGAACAGCCCCAGCATTTT. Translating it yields CASSFLGSEQPQHF.